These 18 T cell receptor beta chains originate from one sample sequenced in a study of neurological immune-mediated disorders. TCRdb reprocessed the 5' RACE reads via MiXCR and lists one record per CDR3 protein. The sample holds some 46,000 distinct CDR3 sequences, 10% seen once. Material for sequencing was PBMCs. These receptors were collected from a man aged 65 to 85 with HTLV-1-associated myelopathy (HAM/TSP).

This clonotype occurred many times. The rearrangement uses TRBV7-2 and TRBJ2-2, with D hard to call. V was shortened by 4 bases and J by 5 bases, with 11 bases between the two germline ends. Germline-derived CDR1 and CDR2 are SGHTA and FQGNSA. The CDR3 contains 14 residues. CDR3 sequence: CASSYLRDTGELFF. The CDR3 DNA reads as TGTGCCAGCAGCTATTTAAGGGATACCGGGGAGCTGTTTTTT.

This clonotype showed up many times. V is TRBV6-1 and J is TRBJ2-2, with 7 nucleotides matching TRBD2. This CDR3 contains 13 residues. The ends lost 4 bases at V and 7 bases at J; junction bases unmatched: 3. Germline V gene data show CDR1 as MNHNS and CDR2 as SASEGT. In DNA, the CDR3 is TGTGCCAGCAGTGGGACTAGTTACGGGGAGCTGTTTTTT. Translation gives CASSGTSYGELFF.

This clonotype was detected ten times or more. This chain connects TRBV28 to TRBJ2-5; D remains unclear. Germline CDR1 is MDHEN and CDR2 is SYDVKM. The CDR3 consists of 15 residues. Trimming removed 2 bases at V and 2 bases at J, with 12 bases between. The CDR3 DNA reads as TGTGCCAGCAGTTTACCCTCATCTCCTCAAGAGACCCAGTACTTC. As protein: CASSLPSSPQETQYF.

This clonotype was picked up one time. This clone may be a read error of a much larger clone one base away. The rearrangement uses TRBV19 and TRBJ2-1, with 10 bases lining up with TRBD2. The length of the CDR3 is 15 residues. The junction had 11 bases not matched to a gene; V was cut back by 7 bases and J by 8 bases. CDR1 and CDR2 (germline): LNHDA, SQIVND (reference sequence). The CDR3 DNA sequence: TGTGCCAGTATCCCCCGAGCGGGGGGGCACGATGAGCAGTTCTTC. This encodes CASIPRAGGHDEQFF.

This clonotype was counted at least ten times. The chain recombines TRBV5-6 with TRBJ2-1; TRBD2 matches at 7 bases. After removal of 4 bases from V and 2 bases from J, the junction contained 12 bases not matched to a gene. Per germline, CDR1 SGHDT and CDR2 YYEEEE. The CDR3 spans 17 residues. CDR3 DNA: TGTGCCAGCAGCCTAAGGAGCCGACTAGCCGCCTACAATGAGCAGTTCTTC. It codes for CASSLRSRLAAYNEQFF.

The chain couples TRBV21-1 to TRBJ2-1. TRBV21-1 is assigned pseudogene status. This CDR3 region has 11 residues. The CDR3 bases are TGTGCCAGCAGCAAAGGGGTGGGGCAGTTCTTC. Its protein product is CASSKGVGQFF.

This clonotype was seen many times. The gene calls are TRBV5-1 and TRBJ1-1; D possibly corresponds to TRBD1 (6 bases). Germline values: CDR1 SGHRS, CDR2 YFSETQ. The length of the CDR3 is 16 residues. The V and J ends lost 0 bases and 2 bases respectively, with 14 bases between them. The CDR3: CASSLVGGFGNTEAFF. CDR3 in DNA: TGCGCCAGCAGCTTGGTGGGGGGCTTTGGAAACACTGAAGCTTTCTTT.

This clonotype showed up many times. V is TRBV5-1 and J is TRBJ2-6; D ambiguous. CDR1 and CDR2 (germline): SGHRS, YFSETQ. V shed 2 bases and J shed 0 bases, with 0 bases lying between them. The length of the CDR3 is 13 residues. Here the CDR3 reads CASSFSGANVLTF. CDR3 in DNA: TGCGCCAGCAGCTTCTCTGGGGCCAACGTCCTGACTTTC.

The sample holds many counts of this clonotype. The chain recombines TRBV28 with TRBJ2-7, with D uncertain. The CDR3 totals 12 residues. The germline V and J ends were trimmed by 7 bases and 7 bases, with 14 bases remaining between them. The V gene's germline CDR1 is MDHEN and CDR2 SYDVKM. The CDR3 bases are TGTGCCAGCACCTTGGGCCTGGGGGAGCAGTACTTC. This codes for CASTLGLGEQYF.

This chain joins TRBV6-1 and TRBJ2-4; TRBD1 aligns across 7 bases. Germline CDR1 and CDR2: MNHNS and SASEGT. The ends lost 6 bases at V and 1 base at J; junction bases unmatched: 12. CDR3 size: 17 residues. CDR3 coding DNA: TGTGCCAGCAGCGACAGGGCAGGGTGGTCGGCCAAAAACATTCAGTACTTC. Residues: CASSDRAGWSAKNIQYF.

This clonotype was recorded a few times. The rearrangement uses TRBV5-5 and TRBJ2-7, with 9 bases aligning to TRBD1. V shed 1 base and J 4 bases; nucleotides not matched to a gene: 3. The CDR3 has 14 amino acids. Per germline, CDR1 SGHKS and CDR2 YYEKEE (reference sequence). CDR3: CASSLQDRGYEQYF. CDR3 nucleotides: TGTGCCAGCAGCTTGCAGGACAGGGGTTACGAGCAGTACTTC.

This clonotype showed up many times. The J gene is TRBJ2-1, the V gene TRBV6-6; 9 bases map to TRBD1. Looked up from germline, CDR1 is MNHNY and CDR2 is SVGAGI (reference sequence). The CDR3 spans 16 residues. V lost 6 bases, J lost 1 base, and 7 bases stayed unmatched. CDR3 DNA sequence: TGTGCCAGCAGGGGACAGGGTACTCATTCCTACAATGAGCAGTTCTTC. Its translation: CASRGQGTHSYNEQFF.

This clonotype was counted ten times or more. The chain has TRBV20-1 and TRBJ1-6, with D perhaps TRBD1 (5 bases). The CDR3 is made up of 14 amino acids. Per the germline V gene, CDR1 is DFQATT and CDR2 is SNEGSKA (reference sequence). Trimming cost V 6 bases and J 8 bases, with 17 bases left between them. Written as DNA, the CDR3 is TGCAGTGCCCGGGACCAAGGAAGGTATTCACCCCTCCACTTT. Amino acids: CSARDQGRYSPLHF.

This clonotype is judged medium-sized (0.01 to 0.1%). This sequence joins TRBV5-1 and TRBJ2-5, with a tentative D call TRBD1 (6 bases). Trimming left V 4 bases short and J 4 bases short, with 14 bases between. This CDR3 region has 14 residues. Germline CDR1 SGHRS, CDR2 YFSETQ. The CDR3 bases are TGCGCCAGCAGCGTAATAACAGGGCCAGAGACCCAGTACTTC. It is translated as CASSVITGPETQYF.

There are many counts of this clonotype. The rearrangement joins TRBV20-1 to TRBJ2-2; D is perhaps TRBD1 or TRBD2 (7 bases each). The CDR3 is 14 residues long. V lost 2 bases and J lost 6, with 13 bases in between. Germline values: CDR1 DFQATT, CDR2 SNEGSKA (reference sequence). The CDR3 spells CSARTQGGAGELFF. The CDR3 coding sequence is TGCAGTGCTAGAACCCAGGGGGGGGCCGGGGAGCTGTTTTTT.

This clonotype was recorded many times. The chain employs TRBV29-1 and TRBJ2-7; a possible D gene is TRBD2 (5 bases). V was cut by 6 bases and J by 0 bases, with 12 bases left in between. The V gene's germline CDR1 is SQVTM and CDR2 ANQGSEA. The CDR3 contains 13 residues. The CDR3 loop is CSVSWRNSYEQYF. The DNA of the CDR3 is TGCAGCGTCTCCTGGAGGAACTCCTACGAGCAGTACTTC.

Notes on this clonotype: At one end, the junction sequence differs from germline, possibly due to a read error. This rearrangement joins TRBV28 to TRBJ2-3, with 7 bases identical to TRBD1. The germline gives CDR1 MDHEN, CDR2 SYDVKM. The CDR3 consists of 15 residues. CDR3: CASSFPGTATHTQYF. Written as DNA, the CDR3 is TGTGCCAGCAGTTTCCCCGGGACAGCGACGCATACTCAGTATTTT.

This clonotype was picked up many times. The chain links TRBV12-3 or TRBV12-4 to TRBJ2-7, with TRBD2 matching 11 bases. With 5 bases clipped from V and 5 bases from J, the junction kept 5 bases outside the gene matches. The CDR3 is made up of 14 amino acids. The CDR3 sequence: CASSDTSGRDEQYF. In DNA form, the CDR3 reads TGTGCCAGCAGTGACACTAGCGGGAGAGACGAGCAGTACTTC.